This T cell receptor (beta chain) was profiled in a study of metastatic and nonmetastatic thyroid tumors (dated by TCRdb to 2020 to 2021). Some background on the complete study: Repertoires were compared across peripheral blood and tumor or nodule tissue samples from malignant and benign thyroid patients. General conclusions and limits of the study: In both blood and tumor samples, TCR beta diversity was reported to be significantly higher in malignant tumors than in benign nodules.

Before undergoing thyroid surgery, none of the patients had been given any kind of treatment. The study retrospectively analysed patient clinical samples collected from about 2012 to 2018 using T-cell receptor beta sequencing. Receptors were amplified or captured by PCR. The sequencer was an Illumina HiSeq 4000. The TCR beta-chain CDR3 region of each patient was profiled by high-throughput sequencing. In the original analysis: CDR3 differences across clinicopathological groups were used to build a classifier for discriminating distant-metastatic papillary thyroid cancer patients. The Shannon index was used to assess repertoire diversity, and the Morisita-Horn index was used to assess tumor-blood repertoire similarity. TCRdb reprocessing: public reads trimmed at Q25 with fastp, clones called with MiXCR, in-frame beta chains kept. TCRdb's processing, not the study's, gives the V and J calls here. The sample includes tens of thousands of clones, with over 10% observed a single time. The top ten clonotypes cover approximately 25% of the sample.

This clone was picked up many times. The clone's antigen remains unknown. Base qualities are missing; no much larger clone stands one base away. The sequenced material came from blood. The clonotype was recovered from a female donor with papillary thyroid cancer or a benign thyroid nodule (not recorded which). Some clones in this sample may be carry-over from other donors' samples.

The CDR3 corresponds to CASSYQLAGAYEQYF. The DNA reads TGTGCCAGCAGCTACCAACTAGCGGGCGCCTACGAGCAGTACTTC. Recombination joined TRBV11-2 with TRBJ2-7; TRBD2 matches 9 bases in the middle. The CDR3 contains 15 residues, cysteine and phenylalanine counted. Left in the record is the CDR3 DNA by itself, 45 bases read in frame from the first base. According to the germline V gene, CDR1 reads SGHAT and CDR2 reads FQNNGV. At the junction V is shortened by 4 bases and J by 2 bases; bases outside the gene matches: 6.